This T cell receptor (beta chain) was recovered during a study of cytomegalovirus exposure and HLA in healthy donors. Study-wide results and limits: Further analysis was carried out later, and it showed several of the most significant clusters appearing linked to common viral pathogens. Later analysis placed DRB1 highest and HLA-C lowest in TCR association rates, which differed by HLA locus.

Germline V gives CDR1 SEHNR, CDR2 FQNEAQ (reference sequence). The CDR3 extends over 17 amino acids. Trimming took 5 bases from V and 0 from J, leaving 17 bases between them. About this clone: Antigen specificity is unknown.

60 Vbeta and 13 Jbeta primers were used in PCR. TCRdb's copy holds only in-frame clones and misses some; the assay was immunoSEQ multiplex PCR. Among roughly 160,000 clones, 70% to 80% were seen once, and the ten largest hold around 2.3%. This sequence originates from a man aged 45-60 years in good health and CMV-seropositive. This chain links TRBV7-9 with TRBJ2-1; D ambiguous. The sequenced material came from PBMCs. In nucleotides, the CDR3 is TGTGCCAGCAGCACAACGCGGTTATTCAGCTCCTACAATGAGCAGTTCTTC. Translation: CASSTTRLFSSYNEQFF. Full variable domain (remainder filled in from reference TRBV7-9 and TRBJ2-1): DTGVSQNPRHKITKRGQNVTFRCDPISEHNRLYWYRQTLGQGPEFLTYFQNEAQLEKSRLLSDRFSAERPKGSFSTLEIQRTEQGDSAMYLCASSTTRLFSSYNEQFFGPGTRLTVL.